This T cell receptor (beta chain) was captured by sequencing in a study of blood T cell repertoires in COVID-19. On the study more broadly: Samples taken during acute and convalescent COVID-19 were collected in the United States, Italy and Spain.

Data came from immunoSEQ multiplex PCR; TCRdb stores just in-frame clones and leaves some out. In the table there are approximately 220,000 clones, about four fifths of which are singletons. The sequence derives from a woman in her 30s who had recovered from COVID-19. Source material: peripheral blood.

CDR3 bases: TGCGCCAGCAGCCCCCGGGGACTAGCGGGAGTCCTATCCTACAATGAGCAGTTCTTC. This encodes CASSPRGLAGVLSYNEQFF. V is TRBV4-1 and J is TRBJ2-1; 14 bases align to TRBD2. With V trimmed by 4 bases and J by 1 base, 9 bases remained unmatched. This CDR3 is built from 19 residues. Germline loops: CDR1 MGHRA, CDR2 YSYEKL.